Shown below are 10 T cell receptor beta chains from a single sample sequenced in a study of blood T cells in healthy people across ages. Primed by a sample-barcoded 5' primer and a J-beta primer mix, a second PCR proceeded for about 7 to 11 cycles. TCRdb analysed the 5' RACE reads with MiXCR anew, one entry per CDR3 protein. Of about 970,000 distinct CDR3 sequences in the sample, roughly 50% are singletons; the top ten hold about a fifth. The sequenced sample consisted of blood. The origin of the receptors is a woman aged 55 to 70 in good health.

The CDR3 sequence: CASSLVGDGNEQFF. The CDR3 DNA follows: TGCGCCAGCAGCTTGGTGGGAGACGGGAATGAGCAGTTCTTC. The chain uses TRBV5-1 and TRBJ2-1, with D possibly TRBD2 on 5 matching bases. V was shortened by 0 bases and J by 7 bases, with 11 bases between the two germline ends. The CDR3 consists of 14 residues. The V gene's germline CDR1 is SGHRS and CDR2 YFSETQ.

In its sample, this clonotype was seen a few times. This chain links TRBV20-1 with TRBJ2-1; a weak D match, TRBD1 (5 bases). The CDR3 extends over 14 amino acids. CDR1 and CDR2 from the germline V gene are DFQATT and SNEGSKA (reference sequence). Trimming cost V 6 bases and J 9 bases, with 21 bases left between them. Written as DNA, the CDR3 is TGCAGTGCGACCCGGATAGGGGAATTGGTTGAGCAGTTCTTC. This translates into CSATRIGELVEQFF.

The chain combines TRBV2 with TRBJ2-5; 9 nucleotides match TRBD1. The better agreement between TRBJ2-7 and the DNA end casts doubt on the J call. The germline CDR1 and CDR2 sequences are SNHLY and FYNNEI. The CDR3 runs to 14 residues. CDR3 in amino acids: CASSVGTGYHEQYF. CDR3 coding DNA: TGTGCCAGCAGTGTAGGGACAGGGTACCACGAGCAGTACTTC.

This clonotype was seen repeatedly, ten times or more. The chain recombines TRBV29-1 with TRBJ2-3, with D perhaps TRBD1 or TRBD2 (9 bases each). Trimming stripped 7 bases from V and 3 bases from J, with 20 bases between. This CDR3 is built from 15 residues. Germline V gene lookup returns CDR1 SQVTM and CDR2 ANQGSEA. The CDR3 region is CSASGGTGLTDTQYF. DNA of the CDR3: TGCAGCGCGAGCGGGGGGACAGGGCTTACAGATACGCAGTATTTT.

This clonotype has just a few counts. The rearrangement links TRBV29-1 to TRBJ2-1; 10 bases are a match to TRBD2. The J segment lost 9 bases and the V segment lost 4 bases, leaving 6 bases of the junction unmatched. The CDR3 is made up of 13 amino acids. CDR1 is SQVTM and CDR2 is ANQGSEA in the germline V gene. The CDR3 DNA reads as TGCAGCGTTGGCAGCGGGAGGGCCTCTGAGCAGTTCTTC. Amino acids: CSVGSGRASEQFF.

This chain uses TRBV10-3 with TRBJ2-7, with TRBD1 matching 7 bases. V was pared by 5 bases and J by 4 bases, with 8 bases of the junction left unmatched. Germline V gene lookup returns CDR1 ENHRY and CDR2 SYGVKD. CDR3 length: 14 residues. CDR3 in amino acids: CAISIAGTAYEQYF. DNA for the CDR3: TGTGCCATCAGTATAGCCGGGACAGCTTACGAGCAGTACTTC.

With respect to this clonotype: At one of its ends the junction is not consistent with the germline gene, which may arise from a read error. The CDR3 is CTSSLRGNIAKNIQYF. The CDR3 nucleotides read TGTACCAGCAGTTTAAGAGGAAACATAGCCAAAAACATTCAGTACTTC. The chain has TRBV12-3 or TRBV12-4 and TRBJ2-7; D not certain. The J call is uncertain, as TRBJ2-4 better fits the DNA end. The CDR3 contains 16 residues.

This clonotype occurred a few times. This sequence joins TRBV6-6 and TRBJ2-3; D may be TRBD2 (6 bases). This CDR3 has 16 residues. Trimming removed 7 bases from V and 3 bases from J, with 20 bases in between. Germline CDR1 is MNHNY and CDR2 is SVGAGI (reference sequence). The CDR3 region is CASNPAGQFGTDTQYF. The CDR3, as DNA: TGTGCCAGCAACCCCGCGGGGCAATTTGGGACAGATACGCAGTATTTT.

This clonotype was counted only a few times. The chain has TRBV3-1 and TRBJ2-1, with D maybe TRBD1 (6 bases). The CDR3 is made up of 15 amino acids. V lost 6 bases and J lost 1, with 13 bases in between. From germline, CDR1 is LGHDT and CDR2 YNNKEL (reference sequence). This CDR3 is CASSERGRSYNEQFF. The CDR3, as DNA: TGTGCCAGCAGTGAAAGGGGGAGATCCTACAATGAGCAGTTCTTC.

V and J are TRBV29-1 and TRBJ2-7; 8 bases are a match to TRBD1. The germline V gene encodes CDR1 SQVTM and CDR2 ANQGSEA. With V trimmed by 7 bases and J by 2 bases, 7 bases remained unmatched. This CDR3 is 13 amino acids long. The chain's CDR3 is CSAVEQGAYEQYF. CDR3 nucleotide sequence: TGCAGCGCTGTAGAACAGGGGGCCTACGAGCAGTACTTC.